The next 11 T cell receptor beta chains were all read from a single sample in a study of cytomegalovirus exposure and HLA in healthy donors (TCRdb year 2017). To prepare the library, the immunoSEQ multiplex PCR assay was applied. For the multiplex PCR, a mixture combining 60 forward primers for TCR Vbeta segments and 13 reverse primers for TCR Jbeta segments was used. TCRdb mirrors the immuneACCESS table, restricted to in-frame sequences. Some clones are absent from its copies; in checked studies, under half trace to an unresolved V gene, and the reason for the others is unknown. The table for this sample lists under 200,000 clones; approximately 84% of them were counted only once. The top ten clonotypes cover around 0.96% of the sample. The source material was PBMCs. These receptor sequences come from a man aged 30 to 39 in good health and CMV-seronegative.

This chain connects TRBV4-1 to TRBJ2-4; 16 positions match TRBD2. The V and J ends lost 2 bases and 0 bases, in that order; junction bases with no gene match: 7. The germline CDR1 and CDR2 sequences are MGHRA and YSYEKL. This CDR3 has 20 residues. In nucleotides, the CDR3 is TGCGCCAGCAGCCAACCGGGACTAGCGGGGGGGCGAATAGCCAAAAACATTCAGTACTTC. Encoded protein: CASSQPGLAGGRIAKNIQYF.

V is TRBV7-9 and J is TRBJ1-2; possible D gene TRBD1, 5 bases. Germline CDR1 and CDR2: SEHNR and FQNEAQ (reference sequence). This CDR3 is 15 amino acids long. V was trimmed by 1 base and J by 2 bases, leaving 11 bases between them. DNA of the CDR3: TGTGCCAGCAGCTTAGGGCAGGGTATAAACTATGGCTACACCTTC. Translation gives CASSLGQGINYGYTF. Full variable domain (outside the CDR3, taken from reference TRBV7-9 and TRBJ1-2): DTGVSQNPRHKITKRGQNVTFRCDPISEHNRLYWYRQTLGQGPEFLTYFQNEAQLEKSRLLSDRFSAERPKGSFSTLEIQRTEQGDSAMYLCASSLGQGINYGYTFGSGTRLTVV.

The sample holds one count of this clone. The chain is built from TRBV18 and TRBJ2-7; 7 bases align to TRBD1. Trimming at V came to 2 bases and at J to 3 bases, leaving 10 bases not matched to a gene. The CDR3 covers 16 residues. Germline CDR1 is KGHSH and CDR2 is LQKENI. The CDR3 here is CASSPGTRGNHYEQYF. CDR3 nucleotides: TGTGCCAGCTCACCAGGGACCAGGGGGAATCACTACGAGCAGTACTTC.

This clone was observed once. The chain uses TRBV2 and TRBJ1-2, with 7 bases matching TRBD1. Germline V gene sequence: CDR1 SNHLY, CDR2 FYNNEI. The CDR3 consists of 12 residues. The V and J ends lost 10 bases and 7 bases, in that order; junction bases with no gene match: 9. In DNA form, the CDR3 reads TGTGCCACCCTGACAGGGAAAGGTGGCTACACCTTC. Translation gives CATLTGKGGYTF.

CDR3 DNA: TGTGCCAGTAGTATAGGAGTAGGGGAGGGGACCCAGTACTTC. Translating gives CASSIGVGEGTQYF. The V and J genes are TRBV19 and TRBJ2-5; the match to TRBD2 covers 7 bases. The CDR3 runs to 14 residues. Unmatched junction bases numbered 6, after V lost 1 base and J lost 7 bases. Germline V lookup: CDR1 LNHDA, CDR2 SQIVND (reference sequence).

The CDR3 coding sequence is TGCGCCAGCAGCTCCCCTACCATCGGACAGCAAGCTAACTATGGCTACACCTTC. This encodes CASSSPTIGQQANYGYTF. The rearrangement links TRBV5-1 to TRBJ1-2; D perhaps matches TRBD1 (6 bases). The CDR3 length is 18 residues. V was cut by 3 bases and J by 0 bases, with 21 bases left in between. Germline CDR1 SGHRS, CDR2 YFSETQ.

V is TRBV10-2 and J is TRBJ2-5; no firm D call. This CDR3 contains 14 residues. V was shortened by 5 bases and J by 5 bases, with 15 bases between the two germline ends. Per germline, CDR1 WSHSY and CDR2 SAAADI. The CDR3 coding sequence is TGCGCCAGCAGTTTCACTGCGGCCTGGGAGACCCAGTACTTC. Protein product: CASSFTAAWETQYF.

Details on this clone: This same CDR3 is encoded by further DNA sequences in the sample. This chain links TRBV7-9 with TRBJ2-5, with 11 bases lining up with TRBD2. The V gene's germline CDR1 is SEHNR and CDR2 FQNEAQ (reference sequence). J was trimmed by 2 bases and V by 4 bases; bases with no gene match: 3. The CDR3 loop spans 15 amino acids. DNA of the CDR3: TGTGCCAGCAGCTCACTAGCGGGGGTTCAAGAGACCCAGTACTTC. This translates into CASSSLAGVQETQYF.

This sequence joins TRBV18 and TRBJ1-4; 7 bases are shared with TRBD1. This CDR3 region has 16 residues. The germline V gene has CDR1 KGHSH and CDR2 LQKENI. V gave up 4 bases and J gave up 7 bases; unmatched junction bases: 12. The DNA of the CDR3 is TGTGCCAGCTCACAAAACTCCGGGACAGAAGGTGAAAAACTGTTTTTT. It translates to CASSQNSGTEGEKLFF. The variable domain in full, completed from reference TRBV18 and TRBJ1-4, reads NAGVMQNPRHLVRRRGQEARLRCSPMKGHSHVYWYRQLPEEGLKFMVYLQKENIIDESGMPKERFSAEFPKEGPSILRIQQVVRGDSAAYFCASSQNSGTEGEKLFFGSGTQLSVL.

The rearrangement uses TRBV7-9 and TRBJ2-1, with D possibly TRBD2 on 5 matching bases. CDR1 and CDR2 (germline): SEHNR, FQNEAQ (reference sequence). The CDR3 totals 12 residues. Deletions cut 7 bases from V and 9 bases from J, with 13 bases between. DNA of the CDR3: TGTGCCAGCAATTTGGCGGGCGGTGAGCAGTTCTTC. Residues: CASNLAGGEQFF.

This sequence joins TRBV14 and TRBJ1-2, with D perhaps TRBD1 (6 bases). The CDR3 sequence is 17 residues long. The germline V and J ends were trimmed by 1 base and 4 bases, with 19 bases remaining between them. Germline V gene lookup returns CDR1 SGHDN and CDR2 FVKESK. The CDR3 DNA reads as TGTGCCAGCAGCCAAGCTTTTCAGGGGCCGATCTTCTATGGCTACACCTTC. It encodes CASSQAFQGPIFYGYTF.